The present TCR beta chain was sequenced within a study of cytotoxic CD8 clonotypes in ibrutinib-treated CLL. Clones were read by immunoSEQ multiplex PCR, and TCRdb kept only the in-frame ones, dropping some. The table has 68,000 or so clones, about 64% seen once; the top ten hold approximately 5.2%. Trimming took 0 bases from V and 0 from J, leaving 0 bases between them. This CDR3 spans 12 amino acids. In germline, CDR1 is SGDLS, CDR2 YYNGEE. The sequence was obtained from a human donor with chronic lymphocytic leukemia. The sample consisted of PBMCs, taken after 12 months of ibrutinib treatment. V and J are TRBV9 and TRBJ2-5; no clear D gene. CDR3 sequence: CASSVDQETQYF. CDR3 DNA: TGTGCCAGCAGCGTAGACCAAGAGACCCAGTACTTC.